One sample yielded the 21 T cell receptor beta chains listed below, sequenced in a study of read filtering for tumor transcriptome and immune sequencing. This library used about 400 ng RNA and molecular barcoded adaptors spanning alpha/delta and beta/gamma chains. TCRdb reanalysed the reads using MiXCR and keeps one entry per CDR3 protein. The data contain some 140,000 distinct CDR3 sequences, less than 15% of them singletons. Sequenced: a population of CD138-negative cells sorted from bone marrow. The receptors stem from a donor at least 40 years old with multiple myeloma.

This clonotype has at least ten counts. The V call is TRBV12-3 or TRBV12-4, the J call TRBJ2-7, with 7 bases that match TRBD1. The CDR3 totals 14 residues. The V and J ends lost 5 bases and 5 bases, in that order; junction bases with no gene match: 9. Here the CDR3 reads CASSAGTAANEQYF. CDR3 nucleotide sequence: TGTGCCAGCAGTGCCGGGACAGCCGCTAACGAGCAGTACTTC.

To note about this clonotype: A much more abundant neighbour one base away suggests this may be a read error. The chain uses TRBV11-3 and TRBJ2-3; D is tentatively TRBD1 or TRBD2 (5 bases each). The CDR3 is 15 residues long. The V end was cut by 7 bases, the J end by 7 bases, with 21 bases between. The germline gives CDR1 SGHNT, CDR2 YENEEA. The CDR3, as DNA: TGTGCCAGCAACTTGGCAGGGACGCTGTCTTATACGCAGTATTTT. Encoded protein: CASNLAGTLSYTQYF.

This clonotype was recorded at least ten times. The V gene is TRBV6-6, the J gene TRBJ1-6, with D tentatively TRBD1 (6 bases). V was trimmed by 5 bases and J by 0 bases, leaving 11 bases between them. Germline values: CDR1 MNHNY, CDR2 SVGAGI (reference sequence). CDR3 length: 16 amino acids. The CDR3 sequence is CASSTTGSSYNSPLHF. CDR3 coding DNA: TGTGCCAGCAGTACCACAGGGAGCTCCTATAATTCACCCCTCCACTTT.

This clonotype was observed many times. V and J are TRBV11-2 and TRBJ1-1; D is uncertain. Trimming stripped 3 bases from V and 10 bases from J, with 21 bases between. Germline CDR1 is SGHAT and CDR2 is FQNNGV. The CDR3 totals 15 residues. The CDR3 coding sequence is TGTGCCAGCAGCTTGGGGATAGAACAGAAGGTTTCAGCTTTCTTT. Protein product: CASSLGIEQKVSAFF.

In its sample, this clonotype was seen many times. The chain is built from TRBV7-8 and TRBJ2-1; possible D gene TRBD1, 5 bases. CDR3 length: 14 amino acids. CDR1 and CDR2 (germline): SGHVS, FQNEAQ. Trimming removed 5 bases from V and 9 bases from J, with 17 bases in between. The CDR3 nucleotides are TGTGCCAGCAGCCCGGATCGAAGGGGTAGTGAGCAGTTCTTC. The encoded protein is CASSPDRRGSEQFF.

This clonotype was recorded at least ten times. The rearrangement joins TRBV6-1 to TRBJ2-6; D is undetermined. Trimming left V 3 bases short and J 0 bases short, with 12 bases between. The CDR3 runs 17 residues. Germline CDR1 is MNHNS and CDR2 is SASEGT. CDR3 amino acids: CASSDWVSPSGANVLTF. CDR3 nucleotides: TGTGCCAGCAGTGACTGGGTCAGCCCCTCTGGGGCCAACGTCCTGACTTTC.

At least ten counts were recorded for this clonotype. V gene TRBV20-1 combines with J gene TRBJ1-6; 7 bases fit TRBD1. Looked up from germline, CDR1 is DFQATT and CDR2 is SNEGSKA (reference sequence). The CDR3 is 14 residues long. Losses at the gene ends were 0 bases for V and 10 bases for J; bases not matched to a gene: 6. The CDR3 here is CSAREVGGNSPLHF. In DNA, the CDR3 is TGCAGTGCTAGAGAAGTAGGGGGCAACTCACCCCTCCACTTT.

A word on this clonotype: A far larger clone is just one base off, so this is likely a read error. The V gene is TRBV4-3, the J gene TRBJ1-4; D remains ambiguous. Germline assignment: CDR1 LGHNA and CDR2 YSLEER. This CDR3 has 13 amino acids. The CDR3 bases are TGCGCCAGCAGCCAAGTAACGGAGGAAAGACTGTTTTTT. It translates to CASSQVTEERLFF.

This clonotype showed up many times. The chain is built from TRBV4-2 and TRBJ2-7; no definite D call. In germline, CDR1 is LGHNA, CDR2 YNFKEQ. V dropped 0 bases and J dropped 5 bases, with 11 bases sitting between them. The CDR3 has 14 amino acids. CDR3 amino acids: CASSQERWYNEQYF. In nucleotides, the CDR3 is TGTGCCAGCAGCCAAGAGAGGTGGTACAACGAGCAGTACTTC.

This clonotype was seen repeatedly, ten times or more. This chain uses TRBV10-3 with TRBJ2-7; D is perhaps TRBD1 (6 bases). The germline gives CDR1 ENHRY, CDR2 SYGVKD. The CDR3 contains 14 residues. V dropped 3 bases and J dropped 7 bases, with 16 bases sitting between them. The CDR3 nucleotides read TGTGCCATCAGTGACCCCAGACAGGTTCGGGAGCAGTACTTC. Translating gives CAISDPRQVREQYF.

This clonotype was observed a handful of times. The CDR3 sequence: CASSPMRTGSGSNQPQHF. DNA for the CDR3: TGTGCCAGCTCACCAATGAGGACAGGGAGCGGGAGCAATCAGCCCCAGCATTTT. This chain joins TRBV18 and TRBJ1-5; 8 nucleotides line up with TRBD1. This CDR3 comprises 18 residues. In germline, CDR1 is KGHSH, CDR2 LQKENI. Trimming cost V 2 bases and J 1 base; bases outside gene matches: 10.

CDR3 protein: CSARARARTGTYNEQFF. The CDR3 coding sequence is TGCAGTGCTAGAGCAAGAGCCAGGACAGGCACCTACAATGAGCAGTTCTTC. The V call is TRBV20-1, the J call TRBJ2-1; 7 bases agree with TRBD1. CDR1 is DFQATT, CDR2 SNEGSKA, per germline (reference sequence). The CDR3 runs 17 residues. Trimming took 1 base from V and 2 from J; bases not matched to a gene: 11.

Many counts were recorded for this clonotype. CDR3 loop: CSARSTGTTEYEQYF. CDR3 nucleotides: TGCAGTGCTAGGAGTACCGGGACGACGGAATACGAGCAGTACTTC. The V and J genes are TRBV20-1 and TRBJ2-7; perhaps D is TRBD1 or TRBD2 (5 bases each). V was trimmed by 3 bases and J by 4 bases, leaving 19 bases between them. Germline CDR1 reads DFQATT; CDR2 reads SNEGSKA (reference sequence). The CDR3 totals 15 residues.

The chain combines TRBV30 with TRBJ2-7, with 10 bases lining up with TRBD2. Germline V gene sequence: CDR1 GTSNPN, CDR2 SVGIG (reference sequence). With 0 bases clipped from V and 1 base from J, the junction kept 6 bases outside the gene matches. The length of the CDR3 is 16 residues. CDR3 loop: CAWSVRGLAVSYEQYF. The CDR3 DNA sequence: TGTGCCTGGAGTGTACGAGGACTAGCGGTGTCCTACGAGCAGTACTTC.

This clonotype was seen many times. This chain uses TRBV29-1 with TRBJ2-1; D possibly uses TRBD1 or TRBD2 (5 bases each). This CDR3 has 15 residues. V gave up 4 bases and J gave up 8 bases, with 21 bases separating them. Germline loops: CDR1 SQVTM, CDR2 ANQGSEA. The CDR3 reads CSVAPRAPRGDEQFF. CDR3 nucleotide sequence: TGCAGCGTTGCCCCGCGGGCGCCTCGGGGCGATGAGCAGTTCTTC.

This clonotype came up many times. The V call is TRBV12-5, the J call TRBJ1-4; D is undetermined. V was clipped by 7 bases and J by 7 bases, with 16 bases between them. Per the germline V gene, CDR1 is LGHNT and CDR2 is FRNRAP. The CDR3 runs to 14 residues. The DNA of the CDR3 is TGTGCTAGTGCCTCCGATGGGGTTCGTGAAAAACTGTTTTTT. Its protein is CASASDGVREKLFF.

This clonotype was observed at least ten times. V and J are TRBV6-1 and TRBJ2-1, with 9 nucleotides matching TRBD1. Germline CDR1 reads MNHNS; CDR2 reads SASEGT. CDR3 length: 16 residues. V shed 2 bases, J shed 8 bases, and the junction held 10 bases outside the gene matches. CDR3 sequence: CASSERKGQGWDEQFF. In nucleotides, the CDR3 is TGTGCCAGCAGTGAAAGGAAGGGACAGGGTTGGGATGAGCAGTTCTTC.

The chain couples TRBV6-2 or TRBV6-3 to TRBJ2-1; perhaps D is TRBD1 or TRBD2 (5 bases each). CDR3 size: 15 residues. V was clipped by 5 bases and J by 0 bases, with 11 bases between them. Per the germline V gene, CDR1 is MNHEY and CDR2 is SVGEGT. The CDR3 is CASSAGTPSYNEQFF. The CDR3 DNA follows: TGTGCCAGCAGTGCCGGGACCCCCTCCTACAATGAGCAGTTCTTC.

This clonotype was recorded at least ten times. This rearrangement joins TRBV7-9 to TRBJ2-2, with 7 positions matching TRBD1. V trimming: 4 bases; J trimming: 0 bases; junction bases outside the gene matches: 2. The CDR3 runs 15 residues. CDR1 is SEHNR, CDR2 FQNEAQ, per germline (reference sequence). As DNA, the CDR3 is TGTGCCAGCAGCTCAGGGACAGCGAACACCGGGGAGCTGTTTTTT. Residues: CASSSGTANTGELFF.

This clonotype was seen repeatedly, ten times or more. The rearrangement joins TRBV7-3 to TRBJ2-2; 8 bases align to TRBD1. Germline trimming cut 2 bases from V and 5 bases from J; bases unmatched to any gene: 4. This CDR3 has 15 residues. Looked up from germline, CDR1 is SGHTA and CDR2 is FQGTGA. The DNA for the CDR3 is TGTGCCAGCAGCTTAGGACAGGGAAGTACCGGGGAGCTGTTTTTT. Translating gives CASSLGQGSTGELFF.

CDR3 bases: TGTGCCAGCAGTCCCGGGCCGCGACAGGGCACCGGGGAGCTGTTTTTT. It yields the protein CASSPGPRQGTGELFF. V usage is TRBV6-5 and J usage is TRBJ2-2; 7 bases map to TRBD1. Germline V gives CDR1 MNHEY, CDR2 SVGAGI. This CDR3 has 16 residues. With 5 bases clipped from V and 4 bases from J, the junction kept 10 bases outside the gene matches.